Given below is one T cell receptor beta chain in context. Unsorted PBMC replicate PCRs used approximately 280 ng DNA, tens of thousands of T cell genomes. Unsorted PBMC DNA sequencing spanned ten immunoSEQ deep assay plates. The assay was immunoSEQ multiplex PCR, and TCRdb's table has in-frame clones only and misses some. The sample lists approximately 500,000 clones; approximately 85% were seen once. This sample is part of a study of shared clonotypes between healthy human individuals. Every contributor of samples was a Caucasian grown-up residing in Nashville, Tennessee. This CDR3 has 14 amino acids. Per germline, CDR1 SGHAT and CDR2 FQNNGV. Trimming took 4 bases from V and 3 from J, leaving 13 bases between them.

The sequenced sample consisted of PBMCs. The origin of this receptor is a woman aged 40 to 50 in good health. Some clones in this sample may be carry-over from other donors' samples. This chain links TRBV11-2 with TRBJ2-7; D gene unclear. The CDR3 coding sequence is TGTGCCAGCAGCTCCATTAGCAGGCTCTACGAGCAGTACTTC. Its translation is CASSSISRLYEQYF.